This T cell receptor (beta chain) was sequenced in a study of identical twins. Study results and caveats: In zero-insertion analyses, partial confounding could arise from invariant MAIT and iNKT cells.

This clonotype was seen a handful of times. Its antigen is unidentified. V lost 4 bases, J lost 12 bases, and 10 bases stayed unmatched. The V gene's germline CDR1 is LNHDA and CDR2 SQIVND (reference sequence). This CDR3 contains 16 residues. TCRdb called the 5' RACE reads again in MiXCR, with one record for every CDR3 protein. The table has roughly 570,000 distinct CDR3 sequences, approximately 10% seen once; the top ten hold roughly 3%. The data were also submitted as part of a second study, on yellow fever vaccine responses in identical twins.

Sequenced input: PBMCs. The V gene is TRBV19, the J gene TRBJ2-3; 16 bases are a match to TRBD2. The source of this sequence is a woman under 30 in good health. CDR3 loop: CASSSPGLAGGPIQYF. The CDR3 nucleotides are TGTGCCAGTAGTAGCCCGGGACTAGCGGGAGGGCCCATCCAGTATTTT.